One sample yielded the 15 T cell receptor beta chains listed below, sequenced in a study of T-cell reconstitution after alpha-beta-depleted transplantation in children. This sample's TCRbeta library carried unique molecular identifier barcodes. Each CDR3 protein is one row after TCRdb ran MiXCR on the PCR reads. The sample yields around 600,000 distinct CDR3 sequences, about 15% seen once. The specimen was PBMCs from the stem cell graft donor, collected from the stem cell graft. The receptors derive from a human donor who donated a stem cell graft to a child with acute myeloid leukemia.

The V gene is TRBV7-7, the J gene TRBJ1-5, with D possibly being TRBD1 (6 bases). The CDR3 covers 18 residues. V was cut by 1 base and J by 0 bases, with 16 bases left in between. The germline CDR1 and CDR2 sequences are SSHAT and FNYEAQ (reference sequence). Here the CDR3 reads CASSLGWGHRYSNQPQHF. CDR3 DNA sequence: TGTGCCAGCAGCTTAGGTTGGGGGCACCGATATAGCAATCAGCCCCAGCATTTT.

This clonotype occurred a few times. The V gene is TRBV25-1, the J gene TRBJ2-3; maybe TRBD1 (6 bases). Germline CDR1 and CDR2: MGHDK and SYGVNS. V was trimmed by 7 bases and J by 4 bases, leaving 21 bases between them. The CDR3 runs 16 residues. In DNA, the CDR3 is TGTGCCAGCACCGCTCCCACAGGGTGGGGGCCAGATACGCAGTATTTT. Protein product: CASTAPTGWGPDTQYF.

This clonotype was counted ten times or more. This chain connects TRBV7-2 to TRBJ2-7; D unresolved. The CDR3 sequence is 13 residues long. The germline V gene encodes CDR1 SGHTA and CDR2 FQGNSA. V was trimmed by 1 base and J by 0 bases, leaving 4 bases between them. The CDR3 loop reads CASSLDSSYEQYV. CDR3 bases: TGTGCCAGCAGCTTAGACAGCTCCTACGAGCAGTACGTC.

This clonotype appeared many times. J is TRBJ2-1 and V is TRBV6-1; maybe TRBD2 (6 bases). The CDR3 runs to 15 residues. CDR1 and CDR2 from the germline V gene are MNHNS and SASEGT. Trimming removed 5 bases at V and 3 bases at J, with 14 bases between. The CDR3 DNA reads TGTGCCAGCAGTCCTCGCGGAGGGATCTACAATGAGCAGTTCTTC. Its protein product is CASSPRGGIYNEQFF.

On this clonotype itself: This may stem from a read error, because a much larger clone lies one nucleotide away. The rearrangement joins TRBV3-1 to TRBJ2-7; D perhaps matches TRBD2 (6 bases). Germline V CDR1 and CDR2: LGHDT, YNNKEL (reference sequence). The CDR3 contains 13 residues. The germline V and J ends were trimmed by 5 bases and 0 bases, with 8 bases remaining between them. CDR3 loop: CASSSGVSYEQYV. The CDR3 coding sequence is TGTGCCAGCAGCTCGGGGGTCTCCTACGAGCAGTACGTC.

The chain employs TRBV7-2 and TRBJ1-2, with D hard to call. Trimming shortened V by 5 bases and J by 8 bases, and 15 bases separated the two germline ends. Germline V gene data show CDR1 as SGHTA and CDR2 as FQGNSA. The CDR3 consists of 13 residues. Written as DNA, the CDR3 is TGTGCCAGCAGCCCCGAAACGCTTCGAGGCTACACCTTC. Encoded protein: CASSPETLRGYTF.

Remarks on this clonotype: A single base separates this from a much larger clone, so it may be a read error. This sequence joins TRBV6-5 and TRBJ1-1; 9 nucleotides match TRBD1. The CDR3 spans 16 residues. CDR1 is MNHEY and CDR2 is SVGAGI in the germline V gene. V trimming: 3 bases; J trimming: 6 bases; junction bases outside the gene matches: 11. CDR3 DNA: TGTGCCAGCAGTTATAGGGACAGGGAGGGCAACTCTGAAGCTTTCTTT. Residues: CASSYRDREGNSEAFF.

This clonotype was picked up many times. The rearrangement joins TRBV5-1 to TRBJ2-5; D might be TRBD2 (6 bases). Germline CDR1 SGHRS, CDR2 YFSETQ. V dropped 4 bases and J dropped 2 bases, with 12 bases sitting between them. This CDR3 region has 14 residues. The CDR3 region has the DNA TGCGCCAGCAGCCACCTAGCGTTACAAGAGACCCAGTACTTC. This gives the protein CASSHLALQETQYF.

This clonotype was recorded many times. J is TRBJ2-5 and V is TRBV20-1; 7 bases are shared with TRBD2. V was clipped by 6 bases and J by 4 bases; unmatched bases: 11. CDR3 length: 14 residues. Germline assignment: CDR1 DFQATT and CDR2 SNEGSKA (reference sequence). CDR3 loop: CSAIGWGGGETQYF. The DNA of the CDR3 is TGCAGTGCCATAGGGTGGGGGGGAGGAGAGACCCAGTACTTC.

Concerning this clonotype: A much larger clone lies a single base off, so this may be a read error. V is TRBV20-1 and J is TRBJ1-5; D is unclear. Deletions cut 4 bases from V and 3 bases from J, with 16 bases between. This CDR3 is built from 15 residues. CDR1 and CDR2 from the germline V gene are DFQATT and SNEGSKA (reference sequence). CDR3 sequence (DNA): TGCAGTGCTAACCTAGACGTTTATACCAATCAGCCCCAGCATTTT. This encodes CSANLDVYTNQPQHF.

In this sample, this clonotype turned up a few times. V usage is TRBV7-3 and J usage is TRBJ1-1; 7 bases line up with TRBD1. Germline V gene data show CDR1 as SGHTA and CDR2 as FQGTGA. CDR3 length: 16 amino acids. V lost 1 base and J lost 4; bases outside the gene matches: 9. As DNA, the CDR3 is TGTGCCAGCAGCTTAAGTGGGACAGAATCATCCACTGAAGCTTTCTTT. It codes for CASSLSGTESSTEAFF.

This clonotype was found many times. This chain uses TRBV20-1 with TRBJ2-7; D gene unclear. The V and J ends lost 8 bases and 0 bases respectively, with 17 bases between them. Germline V gives CDR1 DFQATT, CDR2 SNEGSKA (reference sequence). This CDR3 is 14 amino acids long. CDR3 sequence: CSLGSSWSSYEQYF. The CDR3 DNA is TGCAGTCTCGGTTCTTCATGGAGCTCCTACGAGCAGTACTTC.

A remark on this clonotype: One base away lies a much larger clone, so this may be a sequencing read error. This chain joins TRBV20-1 and TRBJ2-2; D remains ambiguous. V shed 3 bases and J shed 7 bases, with 12 bases lying between them. This CDR3 region has 13 residues. CDR1 DFQATT and CDR2 SNEGSKA come from the germline V gene (reference sequence). The CDR3 spells CSASRPCGGELFF. The CDR3 DNA reads TGCAGTGCTAGTCGGCCTTGCGGCGGGGAGCTGTTTTTT.

In its sample, this clonotype was seen many times. The chain couples TRBV7-2 to TRBJ2-1; TRBD1 or TRBD2 may be the D gene (5 bases each). V was shortened by 1 base and J by 8 bases, with 12 bases between the two germline ends. This CDR3 is built from 14 residues. Germline CDR1 and CDR2: SGHTA and FQGNSA. CDR3 in DNA: TGTGCCAGCAGCTTAGTTTGGGGGATGGATGAGCAGTTCTTC. It translates to CASSLVWGMDEQFF. Based on the CDR3 plus reference TRBV7-2 and TRBJ2-1, the full variable domain is GAGVSQSPSNKVTEKGKDVELRCDPISGHTALYWYRQSLGQGLEFLIYFQGNSAPDKSGLPSDRFSAERTGGSVSTLTIQRTQQEDSAVYLCASSLVWGMDEQFFGPGTRLTVL.

This clonotype was recorded at least ten times. The V and J genes are TRBV7-2 and TRBJ2-3, with TRBD1 identical over 9 bases. V was pared by 10 bases and J by 2 bases, with 7 bases of the junction left unmatched. Germline loops: CDR1 SGHTA, CDR2 FQGNSA. The length of the CDR3 is 14 residues. The CDR3 sequence is CATGTGRSTDTQYF. The CDR3 coding sequence is TGTGCCACCGGGACAGGGAGGTCCACAGATACGCAGTATTTT.